A single sample is the source of the 22 T cell receptor beta chains below, sequenced in a study of CD8 T cells in Susac syndrome. RNA was extracted with the RNeasy kit, and a quantity of about 0.45 to 1 ug was reverse transcribed using random hexamers. TCRdb used MiXCR to reprocess the immunoSEQ multiplex PCR reads, holding one entry per CDR3 protein. There are about 250,000 distinct CDR3 sequences in the sample; 80% to 95% occur only once, and 0.07% to 0.09% lies in the top ten. Sample: CD4+ T cells from PBMCs. The receptors originated from a human donor with multiple sclerosis.

This rearrangement joins TRBV24-1 to TRBJ2-3; no definite D call. CDR3 length equals 15 residues. The ends were cut back, 3 bases at V and 0 bases at J, with 9 bases in the middle. CDR1 and CDR2 from the germline V gene are KGHDR and SFDVKD. The CDR3 DNA is TGTGCCACCAGTGATACAAGCGCGAGCACAGATACGCAGTATTTT. Translating gives CATSDTSASTDTQYF.

The chain joins TRBV4-1 to TRBJ2-3; unclear D gene. Per germline, CDR1 MGHRA and CDR2 YSYEKL. V lost 3 bases to trimming and J lost 2 bases, with 9 bases between them. The CDR3 contains 14 residues. The CDR3 region has the DNA TGCGCCAGCAGCCATGGGATTTTCACAGATACGCAGTATTTT. Amino acids: CASSHGIFTDTQYF.

This sequence joins TRBV5-1 and TRBJ2-2, with 12 positions matching TRBD2. The CDR3 is made up of 15 amino acids. Germline V CDR1 and CDR2: SGHRS, YFSETQ. The junction had 6 bases not matched to a gene; V was cut back by 4 bases and J by 8 bases. The CDR3 DNA reads TGCGCCAGCAGCCACGGACTAGCGGGACTTGGGGAGCTGTTTTTT. This codes for CASSHGLAGLGELFF.

The chain has TRBV9 and TRBJ2-3, with D unclear. Germline V gene data show CDR1 as SGDLS and CDR2 as YYNGEE. V gave up 6 bases and J gave up 5 bases, with 13 bases separating them. The CDR3 is made up of 13 amino acids. In DNA, the CDR3 is TGTGCCAGCAACTTAGGGCCCGTAGATACGCAGTATTTT. Protein sequence: CASNLGPVDTQYF.

The chain recombines TRBV12-3 or TRBV12-4 with TRBJ1-5; a possible D gene is TRBD1 (5 bases). The CDR3 extends over 15 amino acids. The V end lost 4 bases, the J end lost 8 bases, and 18 bases lay between the germline ends. CDR3 residues: CASSSSGRPSEPQHF. The CDR3 bases are TGTGCCAGCAGTTCATCGGGACGGCCGAGTGAGCCCCAGCATTTT.

This clonotype was picked up one time. V gene TRBV20-1 combines with J gene TRBJ2-1; 14 bases fit TRBD2. CDR1 is DFQATT, CDR2 SNEGSKA, per germline (reference sequence). Trimming cost V 6 bases and J 4 bases; bases outside gene matches: 5. The CDR3 runs 15 residues. CDR3: CSATGLAGGYNEQFF. In nucleotides, the CDR3 is TGCAGTGCCACCGGACTAGCGGGGGGTTACAATGAGCAGTTCTTC.

The CDR3 here is CASSRTKGTDTQYF. The DNA for the CDR3 is TGTGCCAGCAGCAGGACGAAGGGCACAGATACGCAGTATTTT. The V call is TRBV11-2, the J call TRBJ2-3, with D unclear. V was shortened by 5 bases and J by 1 base, with 10 bases between the two germline ends. The CDR3 consists of 14 residues. Germline V gene data show CDR1 as SGHAT and CDR2 as FQNNGV.

This clonotype was observed once. The CDR3 DNA reads as TGCAGCGGGGGACAGGGAGACTACGAGCAGTACTTC. Its translation: CSGGQGDYEQYF. The chain links TRBV29-1 to TRBJ2-7, with 9 positions matching TRBD1. CDR1 and CDR2 from the germline V gene are SQVTM and ANQGSEA. There are 12 residues in the CDR3. V was pared by 7 bases and J by 3 bases, with 4 bases of the junction left unmatched.

The chain carries TRBV20-1 and TRBJ1-2; a possible D gene is TRBD1 (5 bases). Germline V gene data show CDR1 as DFQATT and CDR2 as SNEGSKA (reference sequence). This CDR3 spans 15 amino acids. The V gene lost 6 bases and the J gene lost 0 bases, with 17 bases spanning the gap. In DNA form, the CDR3 reads TGCAGTGCGACCCTGACAGCACTAGCTAACTATGGCTACACCTTC. Protein product: CSATLTALANYGYTF.

V is TRBV6-1 and J is TRBJ2-7; no definite D call. The CDR3 is 13 residues long. Trimming stripped 0 bases from V and 0 bases from J, with 3 bases between. The germline gives CDR1 MNHNS, CDR2 SASEGT. CDR3 in DNA: TGTGCCAGCAGTGAAGCCTACTCCTACGAGCAGTACTTC. Translation: CASSEAYSYEQYF.

V gene TRBV4-1 combines with J gene TRBJ2-1; D unresolved. The CDR3 loop spans 13 amino acids. Per germline, CDR1 MGHRA and CDR2 YSYEKL. V dropped 1 base and J dropped 5 bases, with 6 bases sitting between them. CDR3 sequence (DNA): TGCGCCAGCAGCCAAGGACCACACAATGAGCAGTTCTTC. This encodes CASSQGPHNEQFF.

The chain is built from TRBV4-1 and TRBJ2-3; 9 positions match TRBD2. V lost 4 bases and J lost 3; bases outside the gene matches: 5. Germline V CDR1 and CDR2: MGHRA, YSYEKL. This CDR3 is built from 15 residues. Here the CDR3 DNA reads TGCGCCAGCAGCCTAGCGGGGGCGTTAACAGATACGCAGTATTTT. Protein product: CASSLAGALTDTQYF.

The gene calls are TRBV10-3 and TRBJ2-7; perhaps TRBD1 as D (5 bases). V was clipped by 5 bases and J by 2 bases, with 13 bases between them. From germline, CDR1 is ENHRY and CDR2 SYGVKD. The CDR3 extends over 14 amino acids. CDR3 sequence (DNA): TGTGCCATCAGTCCTACGACAGACCCCTACGAGCAGTACGTC. Encoded protein: CAISPTTDPYEQYV.

The rearrangement links TRBV7-9 to TRBJ2-5, with no clear D. Trimming pared 1 base from V and 3 bases from J, leaving 3 bases between. CDR1 is SEHNR and CDR2 is FQNEAQ in the germline V gene (reference sequence). The CDR3 is 12 residues long. The CDR3 region has the DNA TGTGCCAGCAGCTTAGTAAAAGAGACCCAGTACTTC. This encodes CASSLVKETQYF.

The chain joins TRBV19 to TRBJ2-5, with a weak D call TRBD2 (5 bases). From germline, CDR1 is LNHDA and CDR2 SQIVND (reference sequence). The CDR3 loop spans 17 amino acids. V lost 3 bases and J 5 bases, leaving 22 bases between the germline ends. CDR3 sequence reads: CASSILGVRDLPETQYF. For the CDR3, the DNA is TGTGCCAGTAGTATTTTAGGTGTGAGGGATCTGCCGGAGACCCAGTACTTC. Full variable domain (remainder filled in from reference TRBV19 and TRBJ2-5): DGGITQSPKYLFRKEGQNVTLSCEQNLNHDAMYWYRQDPGQGLRLIYYSQIVNDFQKGDIAEGYSVSREKKESFPLTVTSAQKNPTAFYLCASSILGVRDLPETQYFGPGTRLLVL.

The genes are TRBV6-1 and TRBJ2-1; 7 bases agree with TRBD2. Germline CDR1 reads MNHNS; CDR2 reads SASEGT. This CDR3 spans 18 amino acids. V shed 6 bases and J 0 bases; nucleotides not matched to a gene: 14. The CDR3 DNA follows: TGTGCCAGCAGCCCCCAGTCCGGGAGGAGGGGCTCCTACAATGAGCAGTTCTTC. Translating it yields CASSPQSGRRGSYNEQFF.

This chain joins TRBV5-1 and TRBJ2-5, with 8 bases matching TRBD1. The V gene end was trimmed by 7 bases and the J gene end by 4 bases; junction bases not matched to a gene: 9. Germline V CDR1 and CDR2: SGHRS, YFSETQ. This CDR3 comprises 14 residues. The DNA of the CDR3 is TGCGCCAGCGGCCAGGGGGCGGGCAGAGAGACCCAGTACTTC. As protein: CASGQGAGRETQYF. Using reference TRBV5-1 and TRBJ2-5 for the parts outside the CDR3, the full variable domain is KAGVTQTPRYLIKTRGQQVTLSCSPISGHRSVSWYQQTPGQGLQFLFEYFSETQRNKGNFPGRFSGRQFSNSRSEMNVSTLELGDSALYLCASGQGAGRETQYFGPGTRLLVL.

This chain links TRBV7-2 with TRBJ2-3; no clear D. V lost 3 bases, J lost 2 bases, and 9 bases lay in between. This CDR3 spans 14 amino acids. Germline V lookup: CDR1 SGHTA, CDR2 FQGNSA. CDR3 loop: CASSLNLLTDTQYF. CDR3 coding DNA: TGTGCCAGCAGCTTGAACCTCCTCACAGATACGCAGTATTTT.

This chain connects TRBV7-6 to TRBJ2-5; TRBD2 is a possible D gene (5 bases). Looked up from germline, CDR1 is SGHVS and CDR2 is FNYEAQ. The length of the CDR3 is 15 residues. Trimming pared 3 bases from V and 4 bases from J, leaving 15 bases between. CDR3 sequence (DNA): TGTGCCAGCAGCTTGGGAGTGATTCCGGTAGAGACCCAGTACTTC. It translates to CASSLGVIPVETQYF.

This chain connects TRBV7-2 to TRBJ1-3; D uncertain. V lost 0 bases, J lost 0 bases, and 3 bases lay in between. This CDR3 is built from 14 residues. Germline V gene lookup returns CDR1 SGHTA and CDR2 FQGNSA. The chain's CDR3 is CASSLASSGNTIYF. CDR3 DNA: TGTGCCAGCAGCTTAGCGAGCTCTGGAAACACCATATATTTT.

The V and J genes are TRBV30 and TRBJ2-4; perhaps TRBD2 as D (5 bases). The CDR3 is made up of 16 amino acids. Trimming took off 0 bases at V and 0 bases at J, with 12 bases between the two ends. Germline CDR1 and CDR2: GTSNPN and SVGIG (reference sequence). The DNA for the CDR3 is TGTGCCTGGAGTGTACCCCGTGCGGGAGCCAAAAACATTCAGTACTTC. This codes for CAWSVPRAGAKNIQYF.

V usage is TRBV19 and J usage is TRBJ2-3, with 7 nucleotides matching TRBD1. The CDR3 spans 15 residues. In germline, CDR1 is LNHDA, CDR2 SQIVND (reference sequence). V lost 3 bases to trimming and J lost 3 bases; unmatched junction nucleotides: 6. The CDR3 nucleotides read TGTGCCAGTAGTATCGGCAGGGGGAGAACAGATACGCAGTATTTT. It is translated as CASSIGRGRTDTQYF.